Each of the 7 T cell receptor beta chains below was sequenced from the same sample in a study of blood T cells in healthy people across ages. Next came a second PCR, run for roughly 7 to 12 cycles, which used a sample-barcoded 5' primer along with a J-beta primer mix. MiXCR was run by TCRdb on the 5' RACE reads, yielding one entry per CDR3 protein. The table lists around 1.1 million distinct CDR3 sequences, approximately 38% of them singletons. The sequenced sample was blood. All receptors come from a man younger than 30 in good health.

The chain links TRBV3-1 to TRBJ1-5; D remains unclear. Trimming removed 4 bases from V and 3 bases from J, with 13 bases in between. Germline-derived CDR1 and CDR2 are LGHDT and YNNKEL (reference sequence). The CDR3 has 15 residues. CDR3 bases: TGTGCCAGCAGCCCAACAGTTACCTTCAATCAGCCCCAGCATTTT. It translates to CASSPTVTFNQPQHF.

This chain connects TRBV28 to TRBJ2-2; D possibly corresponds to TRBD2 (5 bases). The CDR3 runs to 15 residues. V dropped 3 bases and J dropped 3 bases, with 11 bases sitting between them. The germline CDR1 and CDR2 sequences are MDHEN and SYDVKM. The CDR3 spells CASSFGVGDTGELFF. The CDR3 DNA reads TGTGCCAGCAGTTTCGGGGTGGGTGACACCGGGGAGCTGTTTTTT.

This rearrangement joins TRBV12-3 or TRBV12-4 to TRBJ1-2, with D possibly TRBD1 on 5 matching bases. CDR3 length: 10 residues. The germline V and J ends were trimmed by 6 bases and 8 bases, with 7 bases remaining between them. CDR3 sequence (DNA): TGTGCCAGCAGACGGACAGGCTACACCTTC. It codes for CASRRTGYTF.

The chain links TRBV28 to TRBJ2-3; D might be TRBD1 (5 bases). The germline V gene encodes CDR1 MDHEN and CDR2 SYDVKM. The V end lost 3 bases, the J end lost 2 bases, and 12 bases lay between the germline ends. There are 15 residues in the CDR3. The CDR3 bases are TGTGCCAGCAGTTTTACAGGTTTAGTCACAGATACGCAGTATTTT. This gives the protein CASSFTGLVTDTQYF.

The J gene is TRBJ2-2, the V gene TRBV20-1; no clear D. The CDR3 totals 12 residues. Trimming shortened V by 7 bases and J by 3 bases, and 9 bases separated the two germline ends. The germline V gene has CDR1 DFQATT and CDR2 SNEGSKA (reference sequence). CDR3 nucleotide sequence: TGCAGTGGTGGGTCGGACACCGGGGAGCTGTTTTTT. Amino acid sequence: CSGGSDTGELFF.

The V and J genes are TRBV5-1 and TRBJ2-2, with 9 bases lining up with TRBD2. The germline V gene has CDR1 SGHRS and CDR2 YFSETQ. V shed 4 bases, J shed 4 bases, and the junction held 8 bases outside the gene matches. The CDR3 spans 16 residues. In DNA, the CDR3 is TGCGCCAGCAGCCCTTTTAGCGGGGGAAGCACCGGGGAGCTGTTTTTT. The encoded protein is CASSPFSGGSTGELFF.

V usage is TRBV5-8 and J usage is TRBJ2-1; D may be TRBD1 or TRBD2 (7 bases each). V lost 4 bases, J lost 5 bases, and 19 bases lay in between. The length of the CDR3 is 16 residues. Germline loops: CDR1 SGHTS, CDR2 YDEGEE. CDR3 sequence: CASSESTGRVNNEQFF. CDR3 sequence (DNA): TGTGCCAGCAGCGAGTCGACAGGGAGGGTTAACAATGAGCAGTTCTTC.